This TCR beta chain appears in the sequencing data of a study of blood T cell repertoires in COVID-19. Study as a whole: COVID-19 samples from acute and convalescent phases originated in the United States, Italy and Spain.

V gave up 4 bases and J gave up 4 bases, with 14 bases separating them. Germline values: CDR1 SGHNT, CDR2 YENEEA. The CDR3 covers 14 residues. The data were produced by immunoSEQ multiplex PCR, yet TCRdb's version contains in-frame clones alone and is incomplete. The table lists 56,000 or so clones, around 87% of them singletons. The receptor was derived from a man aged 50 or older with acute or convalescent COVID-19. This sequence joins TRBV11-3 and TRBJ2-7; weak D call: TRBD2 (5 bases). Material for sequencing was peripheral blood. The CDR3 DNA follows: TGTGCCAGCAGCTCCATCCCGGGATCTTACGAGCAGTACTTC. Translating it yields CASSSIPGSYEQYF.